The 14 T cell receptor beta chains presented below share a single source sample, sequenced in a study of blood T cell repertoires in COVID-19. Produced via immunoSEQ multiplex PCR; TCRdb's table is partial and in-frame only. The repertoire holds 300,000 or so clones, with nearly 90% as singletons. Sequenced sample: PBMCs or T cells enriched from blood (not recorded which). Receptors were obtained from a woman in her twenties or thirties who had recovered from COVID-19.

V usage is TRBV10-3 and J usage is TRBJ1-4, with no clear D. This CDR3 contains 15 residues. V dropped 3 bases and J dropped 8 bases, with 16 bases sitting between them. The germline CDR1 and CDR2 sequences are ENHRY and SYGVKD. CDR3 sequence: CAISDPREEGEKLFF. CDR3 in DNA: TGTGCCATCAGTGACCCCCGGGAGGAAGGGGAAAAACTGTTTTTT.

This chain uses TRBV4-1 with TRBJ1-1, with D possibly being TRBD1 (5 bases). V shed 2 bases and J shed 7 bases, with 23 bases lying between them. The CDR3 totals 17 residues. Germline V gives CDR1 MGHRA, CDR2 YSYEKL. Here the CDR3 reads CASSQTSFIGAQGEAFF. The CDR3, as DNA: TGCGCCAGCAGCCAAACCTCGTTTATAGGGGCGCAGGGTGAAGCTTTCTTT.

This clone showed up just once. J is TRBJ1-2 and V is TRBV7-2; no firm D call. V lost 2 bases to trimming and J lost 7 bases, with 20 bases between them. The CDR3 runs 16 residues. Germline-derived CDR1 and CDR2 are SGHTA and FQGNSA. CDR3 DNA: TGTGCCAGCAGCTTAAACGTCGCAGGAGGTGCCGGTGGCTACACCTTC. It specifies CASSLNVAGGAGGYTF.

The rearrangement links TRBV6-9 to TRBJ1-5, with TRBD1 identical over 7 bases. Germline lookup yields CDR1 MNHGY and CDR2 SVAAGI. The CDR3 sequence is 15 residues long. V was pared by 4 bases and J by 5 bases, with 8 bases of the junction left unmatched. CDR3 region: CASSSRDSSYQPQHF. The CDR3 coding sequence is TGTGCCAGCAGTTCCCGGGACAGCAGTTATCAGCCCCAGCATTTT.

As to this clone: The junction differs from germline at one of its ends, possibly a read error. This chain connects TRBV7-7 to TRBJ1-3, with 9 nucleotides matching TRBD1. This CDR3 contains 15 residues. Looked up from germline, CDR1 is SSHAT and CDR2 is FNYEAQ (reference sequence). This CDR3 is CASSLGQGAGNTIYF. CDR3 bases: TGTGCTAGCAGCTTGGGACAGGGAGCAGGAAACACCATATATTTT.

The rearrangement uses TRBV5-1 and TRBJ1-3, with TRBD1 as a possible D gene (6 bases). The CDR3 totals 15 residues. Germline V gives CDR1 SGHRS, CDR2 YFSETQ. With 4 bases removed from V and 0 bases from J, the gap between germline ends came to 11 bases. CDR3 protein: CASSKTTGSGNTIYF. The DNA of the CDR3 is TGCGCCAGCAGCAAAACGACAGGCTCTGGAAACACCATATATTTT.

V is TRBV4-3 and J is TRBJ1-2; no definite D call. The CDR3 extends over 14 amino acids. Germline V gene sequence: CDR1 LGHNA, CDR2 YSLEER. V lost 0 bases and J lost 4, with 9 bases in between. Here the CDR3 reads CASSQEPGFYGYTF. CDR3 nucleotide sequence: TGCGCCAGCAGCCAAGAGCCGGGGTTCTATGGCTACACCTTC.

The rearrangement links TRBV5-4 to TRBJ2-1, with 9 bases aligning to TRBD2. Germline CDR1 SGHNT, CDR2 YYREEE (reference sequence). Trimming cost V 0 bases and J 0 bases; bases outside gene matches: 4. The CDR3 covers 17 residues. This chain's CDR3 is CASSLVRRGGSYNEQFF. The CDR3 DNA reads TGTGCCAGCAGCTTGGTGAGGCGGGGGGGCTCCTACAATGAGCAGTTCTTC.

The sample holds one count of this clone. The genes are TRBV7-8 and TRBJ2-7; 12 bases map to TRBD2. The V gene's germline CDR1 is SGHVS and CDR2 FQNEAQ. J was trimmed by 4 bases and V by 4 bases; bases with no gene match: 11. CDR3 length: 17 residues. The chain's CDR3 is CASSSPSWTSGVYEQYF. CDR3 DNA sequence: TGTGCCAGCAGCTCACCGAGCTGGACTAGCGGGGTTTACGAGCAGTACTTC.

The chain has TRBV6-6 and TRBJ1-4; 10 nucleotides match TRBD1. The CDR3 has 16 residues. The V gene end was trimmed by 1 base and the J gene end by 8 bases; junction bases not matched to a gene: 7. The germline CDR1 and CDR2 sequences are MNHNY and SVGAGI (reference sequence). Here the CDR3 reads CASSYLRQGAYEKLFF. The CDR3 DNA sequence: TGTGCCAGCAGTTACTTACGACAGGGGGCGTACGAAAAACTGTTTTTT.

The J gene is TRBJ1-5, the V gene TRBV7-6; D gene ambiguous. Germline V lookup: CDR1 SGHVS, CDR2 FNYEAQ. The CDR3 contains 15 residues. V was pared by 5 bases and J by 0 bases, with 11 bases between. The CDR3 spells CASSPQEGSNQPQHF. The CDR3 bases are TGTGCCAGCAGCCCCCAGGAGGGTAGCAATCAGCCCCAGCATTTT. Using reference TRBV7-6 and TRBJ1-5 for the parts outside the CDR3, the full variable domain is GAGVSQSPRYKVTKRGQDVALRCDPISGHVSLYWYRQALGQGPEFLTYFNYEAQQDKSGLPNDRFSAERPEGSISTLTIQRTEQRDSAMYRCASSPQEGSNQPQHFGDGTRLSIL.

This chain uses TRBV3-1 (or the pseudogene TRBV3-2) with TRBJ1-1, with D uncertain. The CDR3 covers 15 residues. CDR1 is LGHDT, CDR2 YNNKEL, per germline (reference sequence). Between the trimmed V and J ends, which lost 0 bases and 3 bases, there was a span of 11 bases. The CDR3 here is CASSQDPLPYTEAFF. CDR3 nucleotides: TGTGCCAGCAGCCAAGATCCACTCCCCTACACTGAAGCTTTCTTT.

The chain has TRBV7-3 and TRBJ1-1; D unresolved. CDR3 length: 13 amino acids. V was cut by 8 bases and J by 0 bases, with 10 bases left in between. Germline V gene data show CDR1 as SGHTA and CDR2 as FQGTGA. This CDR3 is CASRLAVNTEAFF. CDR3 sequence (DNA): TGTGCCAGCCGTCTGGCTGTGAACACTGAAGCTTTCTTT. The whole variable domain, remainder taken from reference TRBV7-3 and TRBJ1-1, is GAGVSQTPSNKVTEKGKYVELRCDPISGHTALYWYRQSLGQGPEFLIYFQGTGAADDSGLPNDRFFAVRPEGSVSTLKIQRTERGDSAVYLCASRLAVNTEAFFGQGTRLTVV.

The chain joins TRBV5-8 to TRBJ1-2; perhaps TRBD1 as D (5 bases). V was cut by 3 bases and J by 0 bases, with 12 bases left in between. Looked up from germline, CDR1 is SGHTS and CDR2 is YDEGEE. This CDR3 is built from 15 residues. As DNA, the CDR3 is TGTGCCAGCAGCTCCCCCGGCAGGGCTAACTATGGCTACACCTTC. Amino acids: CASSSPGRANYGYTF.